This TCR beta chain was recovered during a study of blood T cell repertoires in COVID-19. For the study at large: COVID-19 samples, acute and convalescent, were from the United States, Italy and Spain. Sources were T cells, B-cell-depleted T cells, or PBMCs; the material itself was cDNA or gDNA.

CDR1 is LNHDA and CDR2 is SQIVND in the germline V gene (reference sequence). This CDR3 has 16 amino acids. The ends were cut back, 3 bases at V and 0 bases at J, with 13 bases in the middle. Assay: immunoSEQ multiplex PCR; the TCRdb copy retains only in-frame clones and omits some. The table records approximately 170,000 clones, approximately 85% of them present only once. The table lists this clone with a count of one. The chain is built from TRBV19 and TRBJ2-3, with D tentatively TRBD2 (5 bases). What was sequenced was peripheral blood. The source is a man aged 60-69 years who had recovered from COVID-19. The CDR3 region has the DNA TGTGCCAGTAGTATGGACTTGGCTACTAGCACAGATACGCAGTATTTT. The encoded protein is CASSMDLATSTDTQYF.